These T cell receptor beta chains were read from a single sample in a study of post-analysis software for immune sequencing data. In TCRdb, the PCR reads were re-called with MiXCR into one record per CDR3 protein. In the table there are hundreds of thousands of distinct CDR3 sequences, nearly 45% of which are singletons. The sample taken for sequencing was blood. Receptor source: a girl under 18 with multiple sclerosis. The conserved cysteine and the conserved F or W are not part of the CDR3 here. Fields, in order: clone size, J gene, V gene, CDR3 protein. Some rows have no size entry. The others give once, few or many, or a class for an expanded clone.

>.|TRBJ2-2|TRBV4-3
ASSQDGSGRRELF
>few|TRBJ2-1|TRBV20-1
SAHRDNLDEQF
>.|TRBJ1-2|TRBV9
ASSLNPGGANYGYT
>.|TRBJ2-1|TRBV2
AGGLGGEQF
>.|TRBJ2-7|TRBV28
ASRTPDWSSYEQY
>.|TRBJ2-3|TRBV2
ASSLRTSGGLGGTQY
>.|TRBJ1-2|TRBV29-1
SVEDRNSGQRIVHYGYT
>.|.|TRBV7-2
ASSLVQGSSHHLRETQY
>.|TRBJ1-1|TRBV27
ASSPRRTGPRRPEAF
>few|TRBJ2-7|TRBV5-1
ASSLVESSPYEQY
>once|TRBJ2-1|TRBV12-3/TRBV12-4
ASRVTVPLDDEQF
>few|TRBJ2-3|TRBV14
ASSQDLLTTDTQY
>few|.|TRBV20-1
SVRQGPHEQY
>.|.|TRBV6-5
ASSPGYRETQY
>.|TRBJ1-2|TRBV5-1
ASSLQADANYGYT
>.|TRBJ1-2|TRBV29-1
SVGRESNYGYT
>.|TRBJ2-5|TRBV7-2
ASSTGDRLRSQY
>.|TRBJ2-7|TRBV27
ASSGAALTYEQY
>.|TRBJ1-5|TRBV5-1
ASSFDSKGQPQH
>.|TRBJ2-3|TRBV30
AWSVRQDTQY
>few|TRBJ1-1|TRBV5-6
ASSPGQVYTEAF
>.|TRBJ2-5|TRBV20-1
SASPRRGPDQETQY
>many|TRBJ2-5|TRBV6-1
ASRGLVNEETQY
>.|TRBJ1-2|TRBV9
ASSYKPDWNYGYT
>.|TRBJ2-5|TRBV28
ASSHDRSYQETQY
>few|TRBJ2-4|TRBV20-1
SAKGTSGDSGY
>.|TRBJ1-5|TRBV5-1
ASSPGQGFNQPQH
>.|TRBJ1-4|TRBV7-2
ASSGASGQLF
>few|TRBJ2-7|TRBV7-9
ASSLVAGTASYEQY
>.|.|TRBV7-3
ASSSRQTGYTHEQY
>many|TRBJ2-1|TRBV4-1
ASSQVDMGLAGGHEQF
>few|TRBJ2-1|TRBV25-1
ASSEGPSTSGRRWYNEQF
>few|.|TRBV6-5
ASNRQGANEQY
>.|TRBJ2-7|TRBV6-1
ASSGRTGFDDEQY
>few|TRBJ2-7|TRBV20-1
SAQPGQGYEQY
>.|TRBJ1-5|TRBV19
ASSISGDQPQH
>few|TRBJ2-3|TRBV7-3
ASSLSRGRESTDTQY
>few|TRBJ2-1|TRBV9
ASSQDRVSYNEQF
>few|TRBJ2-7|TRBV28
ASSDTGASSYEQY
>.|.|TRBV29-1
SVVGTTYEQY
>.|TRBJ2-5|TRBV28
ASSLWEGSQY
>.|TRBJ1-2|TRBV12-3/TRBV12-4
ASRGQGTNYGYT
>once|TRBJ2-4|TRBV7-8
ASSPGIAKNIQY